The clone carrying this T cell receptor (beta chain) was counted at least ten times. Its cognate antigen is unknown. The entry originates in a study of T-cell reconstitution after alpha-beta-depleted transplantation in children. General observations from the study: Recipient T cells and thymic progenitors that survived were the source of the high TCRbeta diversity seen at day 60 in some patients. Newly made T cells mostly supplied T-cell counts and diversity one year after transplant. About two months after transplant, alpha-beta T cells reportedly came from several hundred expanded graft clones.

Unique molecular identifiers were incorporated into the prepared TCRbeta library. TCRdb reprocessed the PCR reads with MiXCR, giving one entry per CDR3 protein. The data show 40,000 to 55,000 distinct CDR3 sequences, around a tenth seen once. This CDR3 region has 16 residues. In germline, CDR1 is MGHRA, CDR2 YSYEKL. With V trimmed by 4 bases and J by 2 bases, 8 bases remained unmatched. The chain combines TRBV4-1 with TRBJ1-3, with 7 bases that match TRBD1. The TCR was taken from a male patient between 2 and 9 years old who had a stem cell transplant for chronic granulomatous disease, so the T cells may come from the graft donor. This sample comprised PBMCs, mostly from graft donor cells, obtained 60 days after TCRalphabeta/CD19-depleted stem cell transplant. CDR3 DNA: TGCGCCAGCAGCCTTAGACAGGGAGGCCCTGGAAACACCATATATTTT. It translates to CASSLRQGGPGNTIYF.